The source of this TCR beta chain is a study of CD4 T cells in relation to SARS-CoV-2 and coronaviruses (dated by TCRdb to the early 2020s). For context, the study as a whole: Patient-derived lymphoblastoid cell lines were used to map the HLA restriction of shared crossreactive spike epitopes. The study assessed, at the TCR clonotype level, memory CD4+ T cell crossreactivity between SARS-CoV-2 and common cold coronavirus spike proteins. The Adaptive Biotechnologies TCR-sequencing kit was used to sequence samples from a few pre-COVID donors and the naive versus memory experiments, whereas other data were Illumina-based. For other donors in the study, expansion assays were sequenced with a different, Illumina-based TCR-beta assay. Summary of the overall study and its limitations: Crossreactivity analysis was centred on spike protein, so crossreactivity against other viral proteins was not assessed. Compared with monoreactive clones, crossreactive clones had significantly weaker SARS-CoV-2-driven expansion, a result consistent with antigenic imprinting. Pre-pandemic and post-infection samples were not both contributed by any donor, so tracing of the source of pre-existing responses was limited. Small numbers of patients and of tested TCRs limited the study. In around two thirds of donors, memory CD4+ clonotypes turned up that crossrecognized SARS-CoV-2 and at least one common cold coronavirus spike. Naive versus memory sequencing indicated that memory recall responses, rather than primary responses primed during culture, are detected by the assay.

Its CDR3 holds 17 amino acids, cysteine through phenylalanine. The DNA shown is the 51-base CDR3, in frame from base 1. The germline ends are 19 bases apart after V is trimmed by 1 base and J by 4 bases. Sequences LGHNA (CDR1) and YNFKEQ (CDR2) are obtained from the germline V gene. CD4+ T cells from unexposed donors were collected before the COVID-19 pandemic (2011-2018). To separate naive from memory CD4+ T cells, cryopreserved PBMCs first underwent CD4 enrichment and then EasySep naive CD4+ T cell enrichment. Leukapheresis product for the unexposed donors was purchased commercially. Ficoll-Paque PLUS gradient centrifugation was used to isolate PBMCs from leukapheresis product or whole blood. PBMCs were either used fresh in the expansion assay or cryopreserved at -140 degrees C. The QIAamp Micro DNA Kit was used to extract genomic DNA from the CD4+ T cells. A word on this clone: Its recognized antigen is unknown. The input lacks base qualities; no much larger clone sits a single base away.

Uncultured naive and memory CD4+ T cell DNA received deep-resolution immunoSEQ TCR-beta sequencing. The paper's data handling went like this. Preprocessing removed nonproductive sequences and CDR3s not starting with C, not ending with F or W, or shorter than 7 amino acids. Cultured and uncultured naive and memory CD4+ repertoires were searched for previously identified spike- and CEF-reactive CDR3s. Pairwise Levenshtein distance, computed with the stringdist R package after three terminal residues were trimmed from each end, was used as the measure of CDR3 homology. This immuneACCESS table, as held by TCRdb, lists in-frame sequences with V and J called but not all clones. Of the missing ones, under half trace to an unresolved V gene in checked studies; the others have no known cause. D and trimming come from the DNA, and the V and J calls and clone size come from that table. In all, the sample holds 60,000 or so clones, and 94% of those were seen once. The top ten hold 0.13% to 0.15% of the sample.

In this chain, TRBV4-2 is recombined with TRBJ2-5; too little of a D gene remains to name it. Sequenced input: naive CD4+ T cells from PBMCs. The sample's cell subset or site label, decoded: naive CD4+ T cells isolated by negative enrichment. The source of this sequence is a human donor in good health. CDR3 reads: CASSQGYARSLPETQYF. The nucleotides read TGTGCCAGCAGCCAAGGGTACGCTAGATCCCTTCCAGAGACCCAGTACTTC.